This TCR beta chain was observed in a study of regulatory and conventional T cells in RAG deficiency. Findings of the study overall: Shannon entropy was markedly lower and Simpson indices higher in RAG-deficient patients than control T-cell subsets. Compared with controls, unique Treg TCR beta sequences dropped roughly 96-fold in Omenn syndrome and CID/AS. Omenn patients showed >85% Treg-Tconv overlap and shorter CDR3 lengths.

With respect to this clone: Its antigen is not identified.

The data were produced by immunoSEQ multiplex PCR, yet TCRdb's version contains in-frame clones alone and is incomplete. The repertoire holds 20,000 to 25,000 clones, approximately 93% seen once, with 0.55% to 0.9% in the top ten. Blood CD4+ CD25-low CD127-high conventional T cells supplied the genomic DNA template. This CDR3 spans 12 amino acids. Deletions cut 7 bases from V and 1 base from J, with 10 bases between. Germline V gene data show CDR1 as SQVTM and CDR2 as ANQGSEA. This sample was also put to use in a study of regulatory T cells. That work adds: The primer mix had 52 TRBV and 13 TRBJ primers. Skewed V and J usage and few unique V-J pairs marked patient repertoires, most in Tregs.

The V call is TRBV29-1, the J call TRBJ1-1; a weak D match, TRBD1 (6 bases). Sequencing was done on a sample of CD4+ T cells sorted from blood. The source is a human donor in good health. CDR3 region: CSAGTPNTEAFF. The CDR3 region has the DNA TGCAGCGCCGGGACACCGAACACTGAAGCTTTCTTT.